The present entry profiles one TCR beta chain with its context. The data originate from a study of blood T cell repertoires in COVID-19. Study summary: The United States, Italy and Spain were the sources of the acute and convalescent COVID-19 samples. PBMCs, B-cell-depleted T cells, or T cells provided the cDNA or gDNA that made up the material.

Original data processing: Reference gene primers were amplified, and this amplification served to estimate nucleated cell counts. Repertoires were generated with immunoSEQ multiplex PCR, while TCRdb's copy carries only in-frame clones and drops some. That table gives V, J and clone size, and the DNA gave D and trimming. The table lists 95,000 to 100,000 clones, 80% to 95% of them singletons, with 4.5% to 6% in the top ten. Germline CDR1 reads SGHAT; CDR2 reads FQNNGV. This CDR3 region has 15 residues. J was trimmed by 2 bases and V by 6 bases; bases with no gene match: 6. The clonotype originates from a man between 45 and 60 years old with active COVID-19. Sequenced material: peripheral blood. The chain links TRBV11-2 to TRBJ2-1; 8 nucleotides match TRBD2. CDR3 bases: TGTGCCAGCAGTCTTCAGGGACTAGCCTACAATGAGCAGTTCTTC. Its translation is CASSLQGLAYNEQFF.